This T cell receptor beta chain originates from a study of long-term antiretroviral therapy in people with HIV. Samples were assayed with immunoSEQ v3.0 at survey level. For every sample, sequencing targeted about 40,000-50,000 T-cell genomes. The protocol was immunoSEQ multiplex PCR, while the TCRdb copy is restricted to in-frame clones and leaves out a portion. The sample holds under 30,000 clones, roughly nine tenths seen once. Findings and caveats of the study: There were no data on ART adherence, viral resistance or therapy changes, a gap that limits inferences about post-ART repertoire changes. Whichever time point was examined, clones expanded before ART dominated the repertoire.

This CDR3 is built from 18 residues. Per the germline V gene, CDR1 is SGHTA and CDR2 is FQGTGA. The J segment lost 1 base and the V segment lost 5 bases, leaving 14 bases of the junction unmatched. In the case of this clone: The target antigen is unknown.

Sampling of each donor yielded at least one pre-ART PBMC sample and at least two post-ART PBMC samples. The chain combines TRBV7-3 with TRBJ2-4; TRBD2 matches at 7 bases. The receptor's source is a man aged 45-65 years with HIV. This specimen consisted of unsorted PBMCs, obtained approximately 5 years before starting antiretroviral therapy. The CDR3 DNA reads TGTGCCAGCAGCCCCCGGGGCGGGAGCGGGTCCGCCAAAAACATTCAGTACTTC. Translation: CASSPRGGSGSAKNIQYF. The complete variable domain, with remaining parts taken from reference TRBV7-3 and TRBJ2-4, reads GAGVSQTPSNKVTEKGKYVELRCDPISGHTALYWYRQSLGQGPEFLIYFQGTGAADDSGLPNDRFFAVRPEGSVSTLKIQRTERGDSAVYLCASSPRGGSGSAKNIQYFGAGTRLSVL.